One and the same sample provided the 21 T cell receptor beta chains below, sequenced in a study of blood T cell repertoires in COVID-19. Libraries were prepared by immunoSEQ multiplex PCR; TCRdb keeps only in-frame clonotypes and omits some of them. The sample lists more than 85,000 clones, around 80% occurring once. Sequenced: peripheral blood. Receptors were obtained from a man aged 60 to 69 with acute or convalescent COVID-19.

The genes are TRBV28 and TRBJ1-3; the match to TRBD1 covers 9 bases. The germline V gene encodes CDR1 MDHEN and CDR2 SYDVKM. Trimming at V came to 9 bases and at J to 5 bases, leaving 2 bases not matched to a gene. CDR3 length equals 12 residues. This CDR3 reads CASGTGRNTIYF. DNA of the CDR3: TGTGCCAGTGGGACAGGGCGAAACACCATATATTTT.

This clone has just a few counts. In DNA, the CDR3 is TGTGCCAGCAGCTTAGGGGGGACAGATGAAAAACTGTTTTTT. Its translation: CASSLGGTDEKLFF. V is TRBV7-9 and J is TRBJ1-4, with 7 bases identical to TRBD1. The CDR3 extends over 14 amino acids. With V trimmed by 1 base and J by 6 bases, 2 bases remained unmatched. CDR1 and CDR2 from the germline V gene are SEHNR and FQNEAQ (reference sequence).

V and J are TRBV11-2 and TRBJ1-5, with TRBD1 matching 8 bases. Germline CDR1 and CDR2: SGHAT and FQNNGV. The V gene end was trimmed by 5 bases and the J gene end by 0 bases; junction bases not matched to a gene: 6. The CDR3 runs 16 residues. The CDR3 DNA reads as TGTGCCAGCAGCCCCGGACAGGGAAATAGCAATCAGCCCCAGCATTTT. This sequence encodes CASSPGQGNSNQPQHF.

This chain connects TRBV5-5 to TRBJ2-4, with D maybe TRBD1 (6 bases). Deletions cut 2 bases from V and 8 bases from J, with 20 bases between. CDR1 and CDR2 from the germline V gene are SGHKS and YYEKEE (reference sequence). The CDR3 covers 16 residues. The DNA of the CDR3 is TGTGCCAGCAGCTTTGACCCCACAGGGCAACGGGACATTCAGTACTTC. This codes for CASSFDPTGQRDIQYF.

V usage is TRBV3-1 (or the pseudogene TRBV3-2) and J usage is TRBJ2-3; tentative D call: TRBD1 (6 bases). Germline-derived CDR1 and CDR2 are LGHDT and YNNKEL (reference sequence). This CDR3 comprises 17 residues. The V end was cut by 0 bases, the J end by 0 bases, with 13 bases between. The CDR3 nucleotides are TGTGCCAGCAGCCAAGATCTAACAGGGATCAGCACAGATACGCAGTATTTT. Amino acid sequence: CASSQDLTGISTDTQYF.

V and J are TRBV2 and TRBJ1-6; no firm D call. Germline V gene data show CDR1 as SNHLY and CDR2 as FYNNEI. The CDR3 covers 15 residues. Trimming cost V 1 base and J 7 bases, with 11 bases left between them. The CDR3 coding sequence is TGTGCCAGCAGTGAAGGACGGGGTAGGAATTCACCCCTCCACTTT. It specifies CASSEGRGRNSPLHF.

This clone was counted a single time. This chain uses TRBV2 with TRBJ2-1, with a weak D call TRBD2 (5 bases). Trimming left V 8 bases short and J 0 bases short, with 8 bases between. The length of the CDR3 is 13 residues. Germline assignment: CDR1 SNHLY and CDR2 FYNNEI. The CDR3 bases are TGTGCCAGCGGCGGAGGCTCCTACAATGAGCAGTTCTTC. Its translation is CASGGGSYNEQFF.

This chain's CDR3 is CASSSRGRNSYEQYV. The CDR3 DNA follows: TGTGCCAGCAGCTCGCGAGGTCGGAACTCCTACGAGCAGTACGTC. The chain links TRBV5-4 to TRBJ2-7, with unresolved D. Trimming took off 3 bases at V and 0 bases at J, with 13 bases between the two ends. This CDR3 has 15 amino acids. Germline loops: CDR1 SGHNT, CDR2 YYREEE (reference sequence).

The rearrangement joins TRBV5-6 to TRBJ2-6; TRBD2 aligns across 8 bases. J was trimmed by 1 base and V by 4 bases; bases with no gene match: 4. This CDR3 contains 16 residues. Germline V CDR1 and CDR2: SGHDT, YYEEEE. CDR3 loop: CASSPTGGSGANVLTF. Written as DNA, the CDR3 is TGTGCCAGCAGCCCAACGGGGGGGTCTGGGGCCAACGTCCTGACTTTC.

This clone was seen a single time. The V call is TRBV5-1, the J call TRBJ2-1, with 12 bases that match TRBD2. The trim removed 4 bases at V and 4 bases at J, leaving 3 bases unmatched. This CDR3 comprises 15 residues. Germline assignment: CDR1 SGHRS and CDR2 YFSETQ. The CDR3 sequence: CASSPTSGGYNEQFF. CDR3 nucleotides: TGCGCCAGCAGCCCGACTAGCGGGGGTTACAATGAGCAGTTCTTC.

The chain carries TRBV12-3 or TRBV12-4 and TRBJ1-2, with 9 bases identical to TRBD1. The V segment lost 6 bases and the J segment 6 bases; nucleotides outside the gene matches: 5. This CDR3 is built from 13 residues. In nucleotides, the CDR3 is TGTGCCAGCAGCAAACAGGGGGCCCATGGCTACACCTTC. Translation: CASSKQGAHGYTF.

The V gene is TRBV14, the J gene TRBJ1-1; 7 positions agree with TRBD1. J gave up 4 bases and V 0 bases, and 8 bases lay outside the gene matches. Per germline, CDR1 SGHDN and CDR2 FVKESK. This CDR3 spans 16 amino acids. The CDR3: CASSQDWRQGTTEAFF. In DNA form, the CDR3 reads TGTGCCAGCAGCCAAGATTGGAGACAGGGTACCACTGAAGCTTTCTTT.

This chain uses TRBV7-3 with TRBJ2-1; perhaps TRBD1 as D (6 bases). CDR3 length equals 16 residues. Germline assignment: CDR1 SGHTA and CDR2 FQGTGA. Trimming cost V 5 bases and J 5 bases, with 19 bases left between them. The CDR3 DNA reads TGTGCCAGCAGCACCATAGGGGGTGCAGGGAACAATGAGCAGTTCTTC. Its translation: CASSTIGGAGNNEQFF.

This clone has a single count. The genes are TRBV3-1 (or the pseudogene TRBV3-2) and TRBJ2-3; D unclear. Per germline, CDR1 LGHDT and CDR2 YNNKEL (reference sequence). The V and J ends lost 0 bases and 0 bases respectively, with 10 bases between them. The CDR3 totals 16 residues. CDR3 protein: CASSQDLGASTDTQYF. The CDR3, as DNA: TGTGCCAGCAGCCAAGATTTGGGCGCTAGCACAGATACGCAGTATTTT.

Details on this clone: The junction differs from germline at one of its ends, possibly a read error. V gene TRBV28 combines with J gene TRBJ1-4, with a possible D match to TRBD1 (5 bases). Germline V lookup: CDR1 MDHEN, CDR2 SYDVKM. CDR3 length equals 11 residues. CDR3 loop: CASSDPQGILF. Written as DNA, the CDR3 is TGTGCCAGCAGTGACCCGCAGGGAATTCTCTTT.

DNA for the CDR3: TGTGCCAGCAGCCAAGTCGGAGGGGTGAGTGAGCAGTTCTTC. This codes for CASSQVGGVSEQFF. The rearrangement joins TRBV3-1 (or the pseudogene TRBV3-2) to TRBJ2-1; D perhaps matches TRBD2 (6 bases). The CDR3 is 14 residues long. Germline V gives CDR1 LGHDT, CDR2 YNNKEL (reference sequence). Trimming took off 1 base at V and 9 bases at J, with 13 bases between the two ends.

The CDR3: CASSDLAPNQPQHF. The CDR3 coding sequence is TGTGCCAGCAGTGACCTAGCCCCCAATCAGCCCCAGCATTTT. This chain connects TRBV27 to TRBJ1-5; D ambiguous. CDR3 length equals 14 residues. The V gene lost 5 bases and the J gene lost 3 bases, with 11 bases spanning the gap. Germline V gene lookup returns CDR1 MNHEY and CDR2 SMNVEV (reference sequence).

The chain couples TRBV29-1 to TRBJ2-3; D is unclear. The CDR3 consists of 13 residues. CDR1 is SQVTM and CDR2 is ANQGSEA in the germline V gene. V shed 4 bases and J shed 0 bases, with 8 bases lying between them. The CDR3 loop is CSVVAASTDTQYF. The CDR3 DNA is TGCAGCGTTGTTGCGGCTAGCACAGATACGCAGTATTTT.

V is TRBV5-1 and J is TRBJ1-4; TRBD1 agrees at 9 bases. Germline lookup yields CDR1 SGHRS and CDR2 YFSETQ. V lost 2 bases and J lost 7; bases outside the gene matches: 6. The CDR3 sequence is 15 residues long. The CDR3 nucleotides are TGCGCCAGCAGCTTCGGGACAGGGTTTGGTGAAAAACTGTTTTTT. Residues: CASSFGTGFGEKLFF.

The chain employs TRBV5-1 and TRBJ1-4; D perhaps matches TRBD1 (6 bases). This CDR3 comprises 15 residues. Trimming took off 4 bases at V and 5 bases at J, with 15 bases between the two ends. The germline V gene has CDR1 SGHRS and CDR2 YFSETQ. CDR3 loop: CASSRRLGANEKLFF. As DNA, the CDR3 is TGCGCCAGCAGCCGACGACTGGGGGCGAATGAAAAACTGTTTTTT.

The rearrangement uses TRBV10-3 and TRBJ2-7; TRBD2 agrees at 9 bases. Germline-derived CDR1 and CDR2 are ENHRY and SYGVKD. V shed 0 bases and J 5 bases; nucleotides not matched to a gene: 5. The CDR3 length is 15 residues. The CDR3 DNA reads TGTGCCATCAGTGAGTCTTCTAGCGGGGTCCACGAGCAGTACTTC. It is translated as CAISESSSGVHEQYF.